These T cell receptor beta chains were read from a single sample in a study of a mutant IDH1 vaccine in newly diagnosed glioma. Their antigens are not known. Using immunoSEQ multiplex PCR, the repertoire was profiled, and TCRdb retains in-frame clones only, with some absent. Of roughly 60,000 clones listed, approximately 84% are singletons. Material: PBMCs, obtained from a glioma patient whose treatment included an IDH1 peptide vaccine. The receptors stem from a man aged 25-45 years with glioma. The conserved cysteine and the conserved F or W are not part of the CDR3 here. The listing skips clone size in some rows; elsewhere it reads once, few, many or a size class.

CDR3 length | V gene | clone size | CDR3 protein
14 | TRBV5-8 | NA | ASSLIAGPSTDTQY
13 | TRBV7-9 | few | ASSPGDKSYQPQH
10 | TRBV5-1 | NA | ASSLNNSPLH
12 | TRBV25-1 | NA | ASSKKTHSYEQY
12 | TRBV28 | NA | ASSSGVGGYEQY
11 | TRBV4-1 | NA | ASSREGRAGYT
12 | TRBV6-6 | NA | ASSSRDSTDTQY
10 | TRBV6-1 | NA | ASGLGTYEQY
17 | TRBV5-1 | NA | ASSSGQNLLSYSGNTIY
11 | TRBV7-9 | NA | AVGRRGGEKLF
10 | TRBV6-5 | NA | ASRDRSYEQY
14 | TRBV5-1 | NA | ASSLGVIAEQETQY
12 | TRBV18 | NA | ASTREAGANVLT